This T cell receptor beta chain was recorded in a study of somatic mutations in cytotoxic T cells in rheumatoid arthritis. Study as a whole: Patient blood (about 30 ml EDTA) was collected right after diagnosis, preceding any treatment. Flow sorting of some V beta antibody-stained T cells reached nearly 100% purity, with V beta1+ cells also TCRB-sequenced.

V gave up 2 bases and J gave up 0 bases, with 13 bases separating them. This CDR3 is 16 amino acids long. Germline CDR1 SGDLS, CDR2 YYNGEE. On this clone: Its antigen remains unidentified.

Broader study findings: Relative to age-matched healthy controls, rheumatoid arthritis patients did not differ significantly in CD8+ T-cell clonality. Each of 8 out of 65 patients had a largest CD8+ clone that made up more than 20% of CD8+ cells.

Libraries were prepared by immunoSEQ multiplex PCR; TCRdb keeps only in-frame clonotypes and omits some of them. The table lists some 11,000 clones, 70% to 85% of them singletons, with 8% to 10% in the top ten. Sequencing used CD8+ T cells sorted from blood. This rearrangement joins TRBV9 to TRBJ2-3; no clear D. The receptor comes from a woman in her sixties or seventies with rheumatoid arthritis. CDR3 sequence: CASSVDPRISTDTQYF. CDR3 sequence (DNA): TGTGCCAGCAGCGTCGACCCGCGGATAAGCACAGATACGCAGTATTTT. The variable domain in full, with the rest retrieved from reference TRBV9 and TRBJ2-3, is DSGVTQTPKHLITATGQRVTLRCSPRSGDLSVYWYQQSLDQGLQFLIQYYNGEERAKGNILERFSAQQFPDLHSELNLSSLELGDSALYFCASSVDPRISTDTQYFGPGTRLTVL.